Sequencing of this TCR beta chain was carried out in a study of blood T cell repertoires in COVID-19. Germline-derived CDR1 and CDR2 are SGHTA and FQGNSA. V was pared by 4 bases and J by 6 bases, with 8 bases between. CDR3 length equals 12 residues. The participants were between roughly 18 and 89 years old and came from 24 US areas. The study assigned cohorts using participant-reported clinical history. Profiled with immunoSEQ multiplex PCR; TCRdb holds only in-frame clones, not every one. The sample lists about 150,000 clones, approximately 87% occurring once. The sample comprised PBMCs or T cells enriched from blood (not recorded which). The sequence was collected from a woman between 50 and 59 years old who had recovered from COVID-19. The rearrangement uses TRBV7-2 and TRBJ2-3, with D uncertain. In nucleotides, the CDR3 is TGTGCCAGCAGCTCTTTACAGGATACGCAGTATTTT. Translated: CASSSLQDTQYF.